The clone carrying this T cell receptor (beta chain) was counted once. The antigen is undetermined. V lost 2 bases and J lost 3, with 18 bases in between. The CDR3 is 18 amino acids. Germline V gene data show CDR1 as SGHKS and CDR2 as YYEKEE (reference sequence). This table comes from immunoSEQ multiplex PCR, and its TCRdb copy is limited to in-frame clones, with some not included. The table includes over 75,000 clones, around 90% detected once. The sample comes from a study of OX40 agonist ivuxolimab in advanced cancers. Study information: Patients received the agonistic anti-OX40 (CD134) antibody ivuxolimab. Patients treated during dose escalation were battling hepatocellular carcinoma, melanoma, renal cell or head and neck cancer. Study-wide points: There were also nonresponders showing low normalized T-cell clonal expansion.

This receptor was identified in an adult with an advanced solid tumor such as melanoma, head and neck, liver or kidney cancer. Sample: CD4+ or CD8+ T cells sorted from blood, taken in a trial of the OX40 agonist ivuxolimab. V gene TRBV5-5 combines with J gene TRBJ2-6; a weak D match, TRBD2 (6 bases). The CDR3: CASSFRIPGRSGANVLTF. The DNA of the CDR3 is TGTGCCAGCAGCTTTAGGATACCGGGGAGGAGTGGGGCCAACGTCCTGACTTTC.